One and the same sample provided the 19 T cell receptor beta chains below, sequenced in a study of blood T cell repertoires in COVID-19. The table came from immunoSEQ multiplex PCR; TCRdb's copy has only in-frame clones and leaves some out. The sample records over 200,000 clones, around nine tenths being singletons. What was sequenced was peripheral blood. These receptors all come from a man aged 40-49 years with acute or convalescent COVID-19.

The genes are TRBV2 and TRBJ1-6, with D possibly TRBD1 on 5 matching bases. This CDR3 has 14 amino acids. The germline V gene has CDR1 SNHLY and CDR2 FYNNEI. Trimming left V 2 bases short and J 10 bases short, with 12 bases between. Written as DNA, the CDR3 is TGTGCCAGCAGTGAAAAGGGGAGGAACTCACCCCTCCACTTT. Protein product: CASSEKGRNSPLHF.

This chain connects TRBV5-1 to TRBJ1-1; 7 bases map to TRBD1. V gave up 2 bases and J gave up 1 base; unmatched junction bases: 2. This CDR3 is built from 14 residues. CDR1 and CDR2 from the germline V gene are SGHRS and YFSETQ. CDR3 in amino acids: CASSFGTENTEAFF. The CDR3 DNA follows: TGCGCCAGCAGCTTCGGGACAGAGAACACTGAAGCTTTCTTT.

The chain employs TRBV20-1 and TRBJ2-1, with 9 bases that match TRBD2. After removal of 3 bases from V and 4 bases from J, the junction contained 10 bases not matched to a gene. The CDR3 extends over 16 amino acids. The germline CDR1 and CDR2 sequences are DFQATT and SNEGSKA (reference sequence). CDR3 DNA: TGCAGTGCTAGTCCCTTAGCGGGGGTTTTTTACAATGAGCAGTTCTTC. As protein: CSASPLAGVFYNEQFF.

This chain uses TRBV6-5 with TRBJ1-2; TRBD1 matches at 9 bases. This CDR3 has 16 residues. Germline-derived CDR1 and CDR2 are MNHEY and SVGAGI. Trimming removed 4 bases from V and 2 bases from J; junction bases left unmatched: 8. The CDR3 is CASSFTRTGENYGYTF. The CDR3 DNA follows: TGTGCCAGCAGTTTCACCCGGACAGGGGAGAACTATGGCTACACCTTC.

The V call is TRBV15, the J call TRBJ2-7; D perhaps matches TRBD2 (6 bases). Germline-derived CDR1 and CDR2 are LNHNV and YYDKDF (reference sequence). Trimming left V 0 bases short and J 7 bases short, with 16 bases between. The CDR3 length is 15 residues. The CDR3 is CATSRDAGFYGEQYF. CDR3 bases: TGTGCCACCAGCAGAGATGCGGGATTTTATGGGGAGCAGTACTTC.

The V gene is TRBV19, the J gene TRBJ1-1; 8 bases are shared with TRBD1. V lost 6 bases to trimming and J lost 4 bases; unmatched junction nucleotides: 4. The germline V gene encodes CDR1 LNHDA and CDR2 SQIVND (reference sequence). There are 13 residues in the CDR3. CDR3 sequence reads: CASSFGQGTEAFF. For the CDR3, the DNA is TGTGCCAGTAGCTTCGGACAGGGCACTGAAGCTTTCTTT.

The chain has TRBV29-1 and TRBJ1-5, with unresolved D. The CDR3 has 12 residues. The germline CDR1 and CDR2 sequences are SQVTM and ANQGSEA. The germline V and J ends were trimmed by 8 bases and 0 bases, with 8 bases remaining between them. CDR3 sequence reads: CSFQFSNQPQHF. In DNA form, the CDR3 reads TGCAGCTTTCAGTTTAGCAATCAGCCCCAGCATTTT.

The rearrangement joins TRBV4-3 to TRBJ1-1, with D possibly matching TRBD1 (6 bases). Trimming removed 0 bases from V and 8 bases from J, with 13 bases in between. CDR1 is LGHNA and CDR2 is YSLEER in the germline V gene. The CDR3 length is 14 residues. The CDR3 sequence is CASSQDMGGTEAFF. The CDR3 region has the DNA TGCGCCAGCAGCCAAGATATGGGGGGGACAGAAGCTTTCTTT.

The chain joins TRBV10-3 to TRBJ2-1; 8 bases fit TRBD2. The germline V gene has CDR1 ENHRY and CDR2 SYGVKD. The CDR3 is made up of 15 amino acids. Losses at the gene ends were 6 bases for V and 4 bases for J; bases not matched to a gene: 8. In DNA, the CDR3 is TGTGCCATCAGCGGAGCGGGAGTGGCGTACAATGAGCAGTTCTTC. Translated, it gives CAISGAGVAYNEQFF.

The V call is TRBV6-6, the J call TRBJ1-4; D not resolved. Germline assignment: CDR1 MNHNY and CDR2 SVGAGI (reference sequence). Trimming shortened V by 9 bases and J by 2 bases, and 10 bases separated the two germline ends. The CDR3 contains 13 residues. For the CDR3, the DNA is TGTGCCAGACCCCTCGGGACTAATGAAAAACTGTTTTTT. Translating gives CARPLGTNEKLFF.

The V call is TRBV13, the J call TRBJ2-7; tentative D call: TRBD2 (6 bases). The CDR3 covers 14 residues. Germline lookup yields CDR1 PRHDT and CDR2 FYEKMQ (reference sequence). Trimming stripped 3 bases from V and 2 bases from J, with 11 bases between. The CDR3: CASSFGTLTYEQYF. CDR3 bases: TGTGCCAGCAGCTTCGGGACTTTAACCTACGAGCAGTACTTC. Based on the CDR3 plus reference TRBV13 and TRBJ2-7, the full variable domain is AAGVIQSPRHLIKEKRETATLKCYPIPRHDTVYWYQQGPGQDPQFLISFYEKMQSDKGSIPDRFSAQQFSDYHSELNMSSLELGDSALYFCASSFGTLTYEQYFGPGTRLTVT.

The V gene is TRBV30, the J gene TRBJ1-4; 8 bases map to TRBD1. The CDR3 sequence is 14 residues long. Germline V gene lookup returns CDR1 GTSNPN and CDR2 SVGIG (reference sequence). After removal of 2 bases from V and 8 bases from J, the junction contained 7 bases not matched to a gene. CDR3 coding DNA: TGTGCCTGGAGTTACACAGGGGGAGGGGAAAAACTGTTTTTT. Translated: CAWSYTGGGEKLFF.

The V and J genes are TRBV19 and TRBJ2-2, with 9 bases aligning to TRBD2. The V gene's germline CDR1 is LNHDA and CDR2 SQIVND (reference sequence). The CDR3 runs 17 residues. J gave up 2 bases and V 4 bases, and 8 bases lay outside the gene matches. CDR3 in amino acids: CASSTARLADNTGELFF. CDR3 coding DNA: TGTGCCAGTAGTACGGCCCGACTAGCGGATAACACCGGGGAGCTGTTTTTT.

V is TRBV5-1 and J is TRBJ2-7; 7 bases align to TRBD2. This CDR3 spans 16 amino acids. J was trimmed by 4 bases and V by 0 bases; bases with no gene match: 10. The V gene's germline CDR1 is SGHRS and CDR2 YFSETQ. CDR3 in DNA: TGCGCCAGCAGCTTGGAGATTAGCGGGTTTAGGTACGAGCAGTACTTC. It is translated as CASSLEISGFRYEQYF.

This chain joins TRBV19 and TRBJ1-2; TRBD1 aligns across 8 bases. The CDR3 loop spans 16 amino acids. Germline CDR1 is LNHDA and CDR2 is SQIVND (reference sequence). With V trimmed by 1 base and J by 3 bases, 7 bases remained unmatched. DNA for the CDR3: TGTGCCAGTAGTATAGGGACGGACAGGGCCGACTATGGCTACACCTTC. Protein: CASSIGTDRADYGYTF.

This clone was counted many times. The chain employs TRBV7-9 and TRBJ2-5; 7 nucleotides align to TRBD2. Germline V gene sequence: CDR1 SEHNR, CDR2 FQNEAQ (reference sequence). CDR3 length equals 16 residues. J gave up 0 bases and V 5 bases, and 9 bases lay outside the gene matches. The CDR3 DNA sequence: TGTGCCAGCAGCCCAATGGGGAGCGGGGACCAAGAGACCCAGTACTTC. Protein: CASSPMGSGDQETQYF.

This clone was detected only a few times. The chain uses TRBV11-3 and TRBJ2-7, with a possible D match to TRBD2 (6 bases). The CDR3 is made up of 15 amino acids. CDR1 is SGHNT, CDR2 YENEEA, per germline. The V gene lost 5 bases and the J gene lost 0 bases, with 14 bases spanning the gap. The CDR3 region is CASSKGHGSSYEQYF. As DNA, the CDR3 is TGTGCCAGCAGCAAAGGGCACGGGAGCTCCTACGAGCAGTACTTC.

The V call is TRBV5-5, the J call TRBJ1-1; D unresolved. V was clipped by 6 bases and J by 2 bases, with 17 bases between them. Germline V gives CDR1 SGHKS, CDR2 YYEKEE (reference sequence). This CDR3 is built from 15 residues. This CDR3 is CASNFGYIPNTEAFF. The CDR3, as DNA: TGTGCCAGCAATTTCGGGTACATCCCAAACACTGAAGCTTTCTTT.

The V call is TRBV5-1, the J call TRBJ1-1; 10 nucleotides align to TRBD1. Germline trimming cut 3 bases from V and 1 base from J; bases unmatched to any gene: 0. The CDR3 has 14 amino acids. CDR1 and CDR2 (germline): SGHRS, YFSETQ. The CDR3 DNA sequence: TGCGCCAGCAGCTGGACAGGGGGGAACACTGAAGCTTTCTTT. It translates to CASSWTGGNTEAFF.